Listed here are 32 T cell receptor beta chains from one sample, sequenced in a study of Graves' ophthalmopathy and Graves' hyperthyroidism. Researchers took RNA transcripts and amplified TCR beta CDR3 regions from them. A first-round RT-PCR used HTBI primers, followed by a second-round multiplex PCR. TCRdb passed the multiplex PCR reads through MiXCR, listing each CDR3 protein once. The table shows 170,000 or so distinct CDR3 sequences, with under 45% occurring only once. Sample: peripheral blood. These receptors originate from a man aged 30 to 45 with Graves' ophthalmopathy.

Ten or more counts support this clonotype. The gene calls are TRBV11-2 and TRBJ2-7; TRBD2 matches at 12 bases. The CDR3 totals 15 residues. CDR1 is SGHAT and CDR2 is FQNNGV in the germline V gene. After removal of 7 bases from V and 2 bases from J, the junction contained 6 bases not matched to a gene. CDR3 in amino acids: CASTSGLAGPYEQYF. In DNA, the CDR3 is TGTGCCAGCACCTCCGGACTAGCGGGACCCTACGAGCAGTACTTC.

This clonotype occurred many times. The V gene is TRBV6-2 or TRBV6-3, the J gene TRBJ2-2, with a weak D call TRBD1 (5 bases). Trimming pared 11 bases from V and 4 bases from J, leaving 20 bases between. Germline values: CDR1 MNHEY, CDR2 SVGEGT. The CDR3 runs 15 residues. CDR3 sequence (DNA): TGTGCCGGCGGATGGGCAGGGCCCTTCACCGGGGAGCTGTTTTTT. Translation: CAGGWAGPFTGELFF.

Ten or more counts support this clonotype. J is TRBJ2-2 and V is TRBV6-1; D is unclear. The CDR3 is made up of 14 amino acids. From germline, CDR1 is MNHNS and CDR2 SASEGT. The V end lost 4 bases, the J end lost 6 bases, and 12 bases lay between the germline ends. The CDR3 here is CASSARLAPGELFF. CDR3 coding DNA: TGTGCCAGCAGTGCCCGATTGGCCCCCGGGGAGCTGTTTTTT.

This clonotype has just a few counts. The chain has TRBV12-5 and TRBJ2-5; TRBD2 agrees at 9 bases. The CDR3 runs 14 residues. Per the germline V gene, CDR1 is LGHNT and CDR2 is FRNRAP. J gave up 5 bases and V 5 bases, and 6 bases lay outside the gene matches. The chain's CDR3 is CASGLGLARETQYF. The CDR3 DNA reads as TGTGCTAGTGGTCTCGGACTAGCGAGGGAGACCCAGTACTTC.

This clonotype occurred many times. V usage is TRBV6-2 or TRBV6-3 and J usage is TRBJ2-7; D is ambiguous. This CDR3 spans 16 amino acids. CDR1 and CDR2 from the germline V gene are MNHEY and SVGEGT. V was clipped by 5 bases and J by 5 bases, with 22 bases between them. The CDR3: CASSPYYGSFVHEQYF. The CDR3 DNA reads TGTGCCAGCAGTCCATACTACGGGTCTTTCGTCCACGAGCAGTACTTC.

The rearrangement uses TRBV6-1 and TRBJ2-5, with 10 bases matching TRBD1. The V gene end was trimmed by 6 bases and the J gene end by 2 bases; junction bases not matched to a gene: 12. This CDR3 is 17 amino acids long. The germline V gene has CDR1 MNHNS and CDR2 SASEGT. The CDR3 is CASSTILDRGVQETQYF. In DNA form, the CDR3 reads TGTGCCAGCAGCACCATTCTGGACAGGGGGGTACAAGAGACCCAGTACTTC.

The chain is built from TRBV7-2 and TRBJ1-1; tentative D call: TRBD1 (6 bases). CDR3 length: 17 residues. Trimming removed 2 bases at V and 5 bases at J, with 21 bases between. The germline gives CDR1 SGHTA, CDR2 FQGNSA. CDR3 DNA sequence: TGTGCCAGCAGCTTATCGGGGGGGGCGCTTCTAAGGACTGAAGCTTTCTTT. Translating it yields CASSLSGGALLRTEAFF.

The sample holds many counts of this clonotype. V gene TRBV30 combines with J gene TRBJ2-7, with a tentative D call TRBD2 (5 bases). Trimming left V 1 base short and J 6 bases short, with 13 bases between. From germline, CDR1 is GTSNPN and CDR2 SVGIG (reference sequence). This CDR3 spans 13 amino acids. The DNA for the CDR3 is TGTGCCTGGAGTGGGCCCTGGACTTCCGAGCAGTACTTC. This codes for CAWSGPWTSEQYF.

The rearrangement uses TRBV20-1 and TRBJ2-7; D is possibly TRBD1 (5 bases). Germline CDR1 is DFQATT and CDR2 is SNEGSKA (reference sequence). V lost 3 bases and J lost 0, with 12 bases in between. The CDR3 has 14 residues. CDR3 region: CSASRGSYSYEQYF. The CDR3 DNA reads TGCAGTGCTAGTAGGGGAAGCTACTCCTACGAGCAGTACTTC.

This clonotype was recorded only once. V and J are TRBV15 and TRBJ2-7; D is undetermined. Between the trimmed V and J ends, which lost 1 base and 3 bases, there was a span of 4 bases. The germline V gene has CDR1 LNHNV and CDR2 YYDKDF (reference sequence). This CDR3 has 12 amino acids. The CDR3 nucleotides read TGTGCCACCAGCAGAGTTTACTACGAGCAGTACTTC. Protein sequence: CATSRVYYEQYF. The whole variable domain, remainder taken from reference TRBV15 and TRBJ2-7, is DAMVIQNPRYQVTQFGKPVTLSCSQTLNHNVMYWYQQKSSQAPKLLFHYYDKDFNNEADTPDNFQSRRPNTSFCFLDIRSPGLGDTAMYLCATSRVYYEQYFGPGTRLTVT.

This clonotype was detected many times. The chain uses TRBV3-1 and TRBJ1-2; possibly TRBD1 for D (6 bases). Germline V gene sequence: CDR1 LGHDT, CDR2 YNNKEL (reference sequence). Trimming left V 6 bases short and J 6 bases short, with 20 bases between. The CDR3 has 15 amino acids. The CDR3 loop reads CASRRGATGKDGYTF. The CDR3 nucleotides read TGTGCCAGCAGGCGGGGGGCAACAGGAAAGGATGGCTACACCTTC.

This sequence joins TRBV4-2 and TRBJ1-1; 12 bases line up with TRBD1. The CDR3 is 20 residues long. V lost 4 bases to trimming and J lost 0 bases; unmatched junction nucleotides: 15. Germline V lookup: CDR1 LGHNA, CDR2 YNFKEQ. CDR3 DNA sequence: TGTGCCAGCAGCCGATGGGAGGTCGGGACAGGGGGCTATGTGAACACTGAAGCTTTCTTT. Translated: CASSRWEVGTGGYVNTEAFF.

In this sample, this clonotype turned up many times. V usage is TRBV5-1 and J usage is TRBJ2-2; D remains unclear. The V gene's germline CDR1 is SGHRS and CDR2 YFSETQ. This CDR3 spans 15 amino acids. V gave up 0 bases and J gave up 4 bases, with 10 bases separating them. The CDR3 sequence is CASSLAYPGTGELFF. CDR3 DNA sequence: TGCGCCAGCAGCTTGGCCTACCCGGGCACCGGGGAGCTGTTTTTT.

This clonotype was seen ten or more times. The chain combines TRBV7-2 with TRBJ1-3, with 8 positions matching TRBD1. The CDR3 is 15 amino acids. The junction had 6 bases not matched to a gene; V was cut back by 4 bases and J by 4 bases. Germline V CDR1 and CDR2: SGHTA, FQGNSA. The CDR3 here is CASSYGDRSGNTIYF. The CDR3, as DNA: TGTGCCAGCAGCTATGGGGACAGGTCCGGAAACACCATATATTTT. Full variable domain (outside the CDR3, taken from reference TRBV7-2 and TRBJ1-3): GAGVSQSPSNKVTEKGKDVELRCDPISGHTALYWYRQSLGQGLEFLIYFQGNSAPDKSGLPSDRFSAERTGGSVSTLTIQRTQQEDSAVYLCASSYGDRSGNTIYFGEGSWLTVV.

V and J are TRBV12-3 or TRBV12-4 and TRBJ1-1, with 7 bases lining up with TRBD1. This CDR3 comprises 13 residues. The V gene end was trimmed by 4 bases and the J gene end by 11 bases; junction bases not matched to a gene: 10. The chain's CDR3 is CASSSFLQGLAFF. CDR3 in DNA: TGTGCCAGCAGTTCCTTCCTACAGGGGTTGGCTTTCTTT.

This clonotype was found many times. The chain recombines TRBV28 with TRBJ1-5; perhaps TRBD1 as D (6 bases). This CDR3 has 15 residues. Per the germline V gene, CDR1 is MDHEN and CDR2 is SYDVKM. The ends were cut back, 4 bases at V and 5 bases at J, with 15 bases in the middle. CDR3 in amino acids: CASSSTNGGYQPQHF. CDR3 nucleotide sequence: TGTGCCAGCAGTTCCACTAATGGGGGCTATCAGCCCCAGCATTTT.

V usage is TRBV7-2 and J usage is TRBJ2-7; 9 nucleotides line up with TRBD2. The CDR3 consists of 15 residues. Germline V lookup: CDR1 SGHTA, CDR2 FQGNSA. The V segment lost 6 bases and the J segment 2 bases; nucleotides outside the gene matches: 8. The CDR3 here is CASSLQREVPYEQYF. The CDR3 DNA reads TGTGCCAGCAGTTTACAGCGGGAGGTTCCCTACGAGCAGTACTTC.

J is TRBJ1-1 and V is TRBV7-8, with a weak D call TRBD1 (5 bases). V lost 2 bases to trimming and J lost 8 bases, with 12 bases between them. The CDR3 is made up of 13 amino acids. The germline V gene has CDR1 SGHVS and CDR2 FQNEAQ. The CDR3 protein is CASSLSRGAEAFF. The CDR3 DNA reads TGTGCCAGCAGCTTATCTCGAGGGGCGGAAGCTTTCTTT.

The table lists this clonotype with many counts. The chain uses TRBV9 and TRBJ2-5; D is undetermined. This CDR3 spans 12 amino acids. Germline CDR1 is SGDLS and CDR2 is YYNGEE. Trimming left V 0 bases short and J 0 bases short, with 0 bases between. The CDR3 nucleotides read TGTGCCAGCAGCGTAGACCAAGAGACCCAGTACTTC. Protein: CASSVDQETQYF.

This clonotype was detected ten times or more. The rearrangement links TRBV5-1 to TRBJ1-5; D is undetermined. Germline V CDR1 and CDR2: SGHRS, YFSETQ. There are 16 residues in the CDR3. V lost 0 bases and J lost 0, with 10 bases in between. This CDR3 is CASSLEGGNSNQPQHF. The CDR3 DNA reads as TGCGCCAGCAGCTTGGAGGGCGGTAATAGCAATCAGCCCCAGCATTTT.

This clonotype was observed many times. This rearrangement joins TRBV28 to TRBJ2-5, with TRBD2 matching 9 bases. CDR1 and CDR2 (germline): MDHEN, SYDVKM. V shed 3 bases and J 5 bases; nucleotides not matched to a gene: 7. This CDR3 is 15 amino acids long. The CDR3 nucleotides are TGTGCCAGCAGTTTCGCGGGAGGGAACCGGGAGACCCAGTACTTC. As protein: CASSFAGGNRETQYF.

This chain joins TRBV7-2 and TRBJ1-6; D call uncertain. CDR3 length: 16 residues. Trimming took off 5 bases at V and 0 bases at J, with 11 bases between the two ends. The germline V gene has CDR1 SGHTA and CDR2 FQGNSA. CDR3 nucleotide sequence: TGTGCCAGCAGCGTCACCCATGACTCCTATAATTCACCCCTCCACTTT. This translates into CASSVTHDSYNSPLHF.

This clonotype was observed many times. The CDR3 DNA reads TGTGCCAGCAGCTTACCGGGGGGCGCGGGAGCCACCGCATATTTT. It translates to CASSLPGGAGATAYF. V is TRBV11-2 and J is TRBJ1-3, with D perhaps matching TRBD1 (6 bases). CDR1 SGHAT and CDR2 FQNNGV come from the germline V gene. The germline V and J ends were trimmed by 2 bases and 15 bases, with 23 bases remaining between them. The CDR3 has 15 residues.

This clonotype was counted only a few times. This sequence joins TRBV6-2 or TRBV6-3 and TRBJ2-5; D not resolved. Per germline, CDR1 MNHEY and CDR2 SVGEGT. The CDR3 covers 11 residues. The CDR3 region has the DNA TGTACACTGAGGTTCCAAGAGACCCAGTACTTC. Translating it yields CTLRFQETQYF.

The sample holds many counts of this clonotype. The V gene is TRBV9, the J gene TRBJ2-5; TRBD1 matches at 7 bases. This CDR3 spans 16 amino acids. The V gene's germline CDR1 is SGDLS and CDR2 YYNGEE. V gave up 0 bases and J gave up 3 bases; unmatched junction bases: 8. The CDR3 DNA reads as TGTGCCAGCAGCGTAGGGTTCGGGACAGCAAAAGAGACCCAGTACTTC. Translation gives CASSVGFGTAKETQYF.

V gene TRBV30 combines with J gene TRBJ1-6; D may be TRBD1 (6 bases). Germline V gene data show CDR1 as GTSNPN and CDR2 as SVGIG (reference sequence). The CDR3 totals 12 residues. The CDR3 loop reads CAHSGGDSPLHF. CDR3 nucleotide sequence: TGTGCTCACTCGGGGGGCGATTCACCCCTCCACTTT.

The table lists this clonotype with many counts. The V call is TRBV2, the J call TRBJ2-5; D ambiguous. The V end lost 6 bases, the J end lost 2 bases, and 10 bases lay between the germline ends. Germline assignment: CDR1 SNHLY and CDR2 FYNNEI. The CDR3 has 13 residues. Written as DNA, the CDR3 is TGTGCCAGCAGCACGAGCCAGCAAGAGACCCAGTACTTC. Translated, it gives CASSTSQQETQYF.

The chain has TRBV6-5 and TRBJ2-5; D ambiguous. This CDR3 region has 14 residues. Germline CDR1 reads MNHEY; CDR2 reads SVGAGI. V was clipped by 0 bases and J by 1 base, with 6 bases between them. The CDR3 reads CASSYSGPQETQYF. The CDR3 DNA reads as TGTGCCAGCAGTTACTCGGGTCCCCAAGAGACCCAGTACTTC.

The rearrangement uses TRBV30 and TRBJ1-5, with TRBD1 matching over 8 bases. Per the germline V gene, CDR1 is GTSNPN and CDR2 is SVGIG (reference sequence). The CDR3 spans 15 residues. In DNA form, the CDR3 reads TGTCTCGCCAGGGGGCCCCGGGAGAGCAATCAGCCCCAGCATTTT. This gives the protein CLARGPRESNQPQHF.

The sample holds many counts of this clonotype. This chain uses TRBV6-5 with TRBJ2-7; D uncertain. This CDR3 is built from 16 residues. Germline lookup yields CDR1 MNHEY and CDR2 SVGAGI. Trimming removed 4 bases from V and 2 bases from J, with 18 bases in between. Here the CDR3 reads CASSSPTRTGTYEQYF. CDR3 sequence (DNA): TGTGCCAGCAGTTCCCCCACGCGGACGGGTACCTACGAGCAGTACTTC.

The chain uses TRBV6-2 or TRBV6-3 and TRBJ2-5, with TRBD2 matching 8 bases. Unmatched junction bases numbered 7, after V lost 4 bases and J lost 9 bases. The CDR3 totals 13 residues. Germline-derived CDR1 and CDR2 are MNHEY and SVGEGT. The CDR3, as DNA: TGTGCCAGCAGTTCCGGGGGGGCGTTACCCCAGTACTTC. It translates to CASSSGGALPQYF.

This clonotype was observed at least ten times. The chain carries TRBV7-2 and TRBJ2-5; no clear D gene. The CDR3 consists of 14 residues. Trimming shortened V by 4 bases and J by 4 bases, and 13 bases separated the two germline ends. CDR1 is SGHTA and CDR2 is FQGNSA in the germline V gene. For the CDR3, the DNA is TGTGCCAGCAGCTCCATAGGTGGCAGAGAGACCCAGTACTTC. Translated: CASSSIGGRETQYF.